This TCR beta chain was identified in a study of prognosis after radiotherapy for stage I lung cancer. Study-wide background: Patients with newly diagnosed primary stage I lung tumors numbered over 13, with 4 or 5 others having oligometastatic NSCLC after surgical resection of the primary tumor. Radiotherapy used SBRT, divided into 3 to 5 fractions and reaching a biologically effective dose of at least 100 Gy. Study-level findings and limits: Compared with a median of roughly 10,000 beforehand, unique TCR clone counts dropped to about 7,000 after stereotactic body radiation therapy. Nobody established whether the expanded TCR clones were specific to the tumor.

On this clonotype: Its specificity is unknown.

The CDR3 runs to 14 residues. The junction had 9 bases not matched to a gene; V was cut back by 7 bases and J by 6 bases. Genomic DNA was subjected to two-round multiplex PCR for amplification of TCR beta CDR3. Primers were specific to each TRBV and TRBJ gene in first-round PCR. Via MiXCR, TCRdb re-called the multiplex PCR reads, giving one row per CDR3 protein. The sample lists 45,000 to 60,000 distinct CDR3 sequences, less than 45% seen once, with 9.2% in the top ten. The starting material was PBMCs, obtained before or after stereotactic body radiation therapy (not recorded which). The chain employs TRBV12-3 or TRBV12-4 and TRBJ1-2; TRBD1 agrees at 9 bases. This clonotype originated in a donor aged 50 or older with non-small cell lung cancer. The CDR3 protein is CASTYRGRTHGYTF. CDR3 DNA: TGTGCCAGCACCTACAGGGGGCGAACGCATGGCTACACCTTC.